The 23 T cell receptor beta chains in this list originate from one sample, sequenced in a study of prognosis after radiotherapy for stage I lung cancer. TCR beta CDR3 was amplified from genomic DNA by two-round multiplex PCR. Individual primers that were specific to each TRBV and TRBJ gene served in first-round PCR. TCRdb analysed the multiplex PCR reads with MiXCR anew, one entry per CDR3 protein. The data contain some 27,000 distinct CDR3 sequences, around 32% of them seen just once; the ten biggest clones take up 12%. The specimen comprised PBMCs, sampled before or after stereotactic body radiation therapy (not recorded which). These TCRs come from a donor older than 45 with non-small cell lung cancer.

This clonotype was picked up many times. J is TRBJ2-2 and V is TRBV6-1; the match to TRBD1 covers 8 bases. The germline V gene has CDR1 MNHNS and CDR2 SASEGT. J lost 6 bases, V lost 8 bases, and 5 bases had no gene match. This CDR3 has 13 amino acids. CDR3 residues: CASVDRGSGELFF. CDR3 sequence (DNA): TGTGCCAGCGTTGACAGGGGATCCGGGGAGCTGTTTTTT.

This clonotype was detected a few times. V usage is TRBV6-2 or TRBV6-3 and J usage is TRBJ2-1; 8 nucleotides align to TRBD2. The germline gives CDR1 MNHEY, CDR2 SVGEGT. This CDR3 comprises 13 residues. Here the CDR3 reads CGRGTSGLNEQFF. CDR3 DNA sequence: TGTGGCAGAGGTACTAGCGGCCTCAATGAGCAGTTCTTC.

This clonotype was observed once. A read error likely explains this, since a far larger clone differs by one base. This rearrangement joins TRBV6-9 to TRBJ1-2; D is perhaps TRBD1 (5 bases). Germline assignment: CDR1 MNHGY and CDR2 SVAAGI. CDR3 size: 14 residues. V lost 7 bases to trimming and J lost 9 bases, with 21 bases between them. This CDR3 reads CASTLGRREDRYTF. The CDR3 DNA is TGTGCCAGCACGCTGGGACGGCGAGAGGATCGCTACACCTTC.

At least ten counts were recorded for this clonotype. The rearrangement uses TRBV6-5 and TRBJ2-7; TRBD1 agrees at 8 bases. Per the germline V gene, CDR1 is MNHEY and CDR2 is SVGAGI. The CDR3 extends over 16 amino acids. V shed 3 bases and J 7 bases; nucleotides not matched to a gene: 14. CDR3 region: CASSYFFAAGGNEQYF. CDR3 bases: TGTGCCAGCAGTTATTTCTTTGCGGCAGGGGGCAATGAGCAGTACTTC.

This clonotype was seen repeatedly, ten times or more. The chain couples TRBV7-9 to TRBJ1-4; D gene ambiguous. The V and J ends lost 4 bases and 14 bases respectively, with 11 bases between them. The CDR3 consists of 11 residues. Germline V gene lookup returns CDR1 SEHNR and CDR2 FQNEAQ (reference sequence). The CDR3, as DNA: TGTGCCAGCAGCTCCTCCCCCTGGCTGTTTTTT. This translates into CASSSSPWLFF. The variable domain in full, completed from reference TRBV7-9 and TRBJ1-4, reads DTGVSQNPRHKITKRGQNVTFRCDPISEHNRLYWYRQTLGQGPEFLTYFQNEAQLEKSRLLSDRFSAERPKGSFSTLEIQRTEQGDSAMYLCASSSSPWLFFGSGTQLSVL.

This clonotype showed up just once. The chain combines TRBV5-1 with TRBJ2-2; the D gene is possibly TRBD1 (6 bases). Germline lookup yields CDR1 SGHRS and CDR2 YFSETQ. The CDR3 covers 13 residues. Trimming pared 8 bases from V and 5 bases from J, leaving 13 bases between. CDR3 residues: CASSTQGTGELFF. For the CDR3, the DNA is TGCGCCAGTTCGACCCAGGGGACCGGGGAGCTGTTTTTT.

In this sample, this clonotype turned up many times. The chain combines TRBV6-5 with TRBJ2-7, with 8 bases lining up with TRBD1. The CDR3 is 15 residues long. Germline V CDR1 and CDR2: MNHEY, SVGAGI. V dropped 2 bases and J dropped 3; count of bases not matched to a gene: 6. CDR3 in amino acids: CASSYGTGDLYEQYF. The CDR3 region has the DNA TGTGCCAGCAGTTACGGGACAGGTGACCTCTACGAGCAGTACTTC.

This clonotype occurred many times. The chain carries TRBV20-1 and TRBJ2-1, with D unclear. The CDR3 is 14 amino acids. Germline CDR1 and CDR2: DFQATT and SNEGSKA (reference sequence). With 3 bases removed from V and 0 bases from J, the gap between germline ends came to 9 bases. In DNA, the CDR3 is TGCAGTGCTAGTAGTCAGCACTCCTACAATGAGCAGTTCTTC. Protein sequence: CSASSQHSYNEQFF.

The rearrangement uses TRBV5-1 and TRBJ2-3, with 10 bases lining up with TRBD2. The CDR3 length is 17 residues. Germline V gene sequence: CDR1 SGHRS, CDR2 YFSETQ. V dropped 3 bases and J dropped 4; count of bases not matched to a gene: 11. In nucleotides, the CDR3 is TGCGCCAGCAGCTATTCCGTAAGCGGGAGGGCCGCAGATACGCAGTATTTT. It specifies CASSYSVSGRAADTQYF.

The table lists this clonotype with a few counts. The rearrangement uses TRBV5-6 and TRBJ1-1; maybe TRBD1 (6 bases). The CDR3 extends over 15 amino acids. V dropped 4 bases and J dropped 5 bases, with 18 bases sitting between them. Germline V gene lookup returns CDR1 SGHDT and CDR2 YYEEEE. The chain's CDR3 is CASSPRGGLGTEAFF. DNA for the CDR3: TGTGCCAGCAGCCCCCGAGGGGGGCTAGGGACTGAAGCTTTCTTT.

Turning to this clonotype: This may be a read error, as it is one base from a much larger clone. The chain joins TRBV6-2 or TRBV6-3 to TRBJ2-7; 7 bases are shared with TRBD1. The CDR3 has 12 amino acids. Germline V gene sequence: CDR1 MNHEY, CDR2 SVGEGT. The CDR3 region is CASSKPRYRGYF. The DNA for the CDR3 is TGTGCCAGCAGTAAGCCCCGGTACAGGGGATATTTC.

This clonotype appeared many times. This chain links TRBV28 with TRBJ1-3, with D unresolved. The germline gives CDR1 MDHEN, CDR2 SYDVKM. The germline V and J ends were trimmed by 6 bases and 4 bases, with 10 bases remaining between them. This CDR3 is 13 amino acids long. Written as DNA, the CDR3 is TGTGCCAGCAGCACCTCAACAGGAAACACCATATATTTT. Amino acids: CASSTSTGNTIYF.

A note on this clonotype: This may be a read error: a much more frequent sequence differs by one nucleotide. The CDR3 is CASSQGAEGKLFF. In DNA form, the CDR3 reads TGTGCCAGCAGCCAGGGGGCGGAGGGGAAACTGTTTTTT. The rearrangement uses TRBV6-1 and TRBJ1-4, with 8 nucleotides matching TRBD1. The germline gives CDR1 MNHNS, CDR2 SASEGT. The CDR3 is 13 amino acids. Trimming at V came to 6 bases and at J to 11 bases, leaving 8 bases not matched to a gene.

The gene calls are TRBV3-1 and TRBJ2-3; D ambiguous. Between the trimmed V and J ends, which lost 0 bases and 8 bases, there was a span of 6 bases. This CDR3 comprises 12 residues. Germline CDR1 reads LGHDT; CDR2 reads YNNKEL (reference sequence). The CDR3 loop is CASSQDSVTQYF. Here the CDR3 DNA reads TGTGCCAGCAGCCAAGATTCGGTTACGCAGTATTTT.

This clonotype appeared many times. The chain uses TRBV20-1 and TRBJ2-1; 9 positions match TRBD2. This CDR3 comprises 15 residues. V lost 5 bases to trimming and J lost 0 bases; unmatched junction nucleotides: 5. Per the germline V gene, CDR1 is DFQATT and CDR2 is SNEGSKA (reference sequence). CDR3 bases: TGCAGTGCTGAGGCAGCGGGAGGCTCCTACAATGAGCAGTTCTTC. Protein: CSAEAAGGSYNEQFF.

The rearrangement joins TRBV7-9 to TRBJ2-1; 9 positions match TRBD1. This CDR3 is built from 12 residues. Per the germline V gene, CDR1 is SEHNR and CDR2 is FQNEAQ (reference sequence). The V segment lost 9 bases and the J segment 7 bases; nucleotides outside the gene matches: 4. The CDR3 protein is CASIGTGNEQFF. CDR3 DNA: TGTGCCAGTATAGGGACAGGGAATGAGCAGTTCTTC.

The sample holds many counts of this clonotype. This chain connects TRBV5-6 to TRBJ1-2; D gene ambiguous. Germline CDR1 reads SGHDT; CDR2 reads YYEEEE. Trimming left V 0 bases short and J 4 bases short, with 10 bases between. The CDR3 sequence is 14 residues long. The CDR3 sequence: CASSLGGLGYGYTF. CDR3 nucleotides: TGTGCCAGCAGCTTGGGAGGCCTTGGCTATGGCTACACCTTC.

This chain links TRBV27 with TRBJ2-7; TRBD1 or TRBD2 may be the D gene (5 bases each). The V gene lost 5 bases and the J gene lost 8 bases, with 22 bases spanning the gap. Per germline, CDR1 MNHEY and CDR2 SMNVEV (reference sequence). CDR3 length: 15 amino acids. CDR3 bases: TGTGCCAGCAGTCGATCGGGACCTCACCCGGGCAAGCAGTACTTC. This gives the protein CASSRSGPHPGKQYF.

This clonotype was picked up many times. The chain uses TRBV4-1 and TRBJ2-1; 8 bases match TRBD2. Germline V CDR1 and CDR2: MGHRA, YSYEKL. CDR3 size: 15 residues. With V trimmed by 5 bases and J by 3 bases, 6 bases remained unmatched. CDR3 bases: TGCGCCAGCAGCACGCGACTAGCGTACTACAATGAGCAGTTCTTC. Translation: CASSTRLAYYNEQFF.

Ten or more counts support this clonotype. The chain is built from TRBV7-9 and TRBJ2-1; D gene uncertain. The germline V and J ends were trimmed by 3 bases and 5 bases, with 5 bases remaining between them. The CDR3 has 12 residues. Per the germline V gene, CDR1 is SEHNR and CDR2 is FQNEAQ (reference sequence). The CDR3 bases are TGTGCCAGCAGCTTCCCAGACAATGAGCAGTTCTTC. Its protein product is CASSFPDNEQFF.

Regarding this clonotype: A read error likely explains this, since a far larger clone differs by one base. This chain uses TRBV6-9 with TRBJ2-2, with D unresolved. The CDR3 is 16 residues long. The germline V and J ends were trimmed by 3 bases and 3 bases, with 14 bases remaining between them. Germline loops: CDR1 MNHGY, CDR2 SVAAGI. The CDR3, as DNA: TGTGCCAGCAGTTACGGGCAGTGGTCCTACACCGGGGAGCTGTTTTTT. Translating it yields CASSYGQWSYTGELFF.

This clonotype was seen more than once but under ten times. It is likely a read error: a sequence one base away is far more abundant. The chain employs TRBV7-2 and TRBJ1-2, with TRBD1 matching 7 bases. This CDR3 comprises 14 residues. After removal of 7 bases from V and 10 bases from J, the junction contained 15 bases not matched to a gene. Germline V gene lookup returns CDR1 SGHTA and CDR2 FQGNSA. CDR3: CASIKRQGGGVYTF. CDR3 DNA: TGTGCCAGCATCAAAAGACAGGGTGGAGGCGTCTACACCTTC. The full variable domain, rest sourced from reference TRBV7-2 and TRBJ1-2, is GAGVSQSPSNKVTEKGKDVELRCDPISGHTALYWYRQSLGQGLEFLIYFQGNSAPDKSGLPSDRFSAERTGGSVSTLTIQRTQQEDSAVYLCASIKRQGGGVYTFGSGTRLTVV.

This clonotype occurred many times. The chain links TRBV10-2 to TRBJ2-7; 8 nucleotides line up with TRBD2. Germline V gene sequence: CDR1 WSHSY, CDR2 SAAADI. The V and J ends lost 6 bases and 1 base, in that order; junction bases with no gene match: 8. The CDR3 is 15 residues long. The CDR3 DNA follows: TGCGCCAGCAGCGCCGGGACTAGATATTCCTACGAGCAGTACTTC. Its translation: CASSAGTRYSYEQYF.